This T cell receptor beta chain was captured in a study of PD-L1 blockade in urothelial cancer. About the research overall: Administration of atezolizumab to patients began around 2014, at 1,200 mg intravenously every 3 weeks. Patients with male sex and bladder-origin urothelial cancer accounted for most of the roughly 30 enrolled. Blood analyses occurred 3 weeks (second dose) and 6 weeks post treatment start. General study points: Below-median pretreatment blood TCR clonality was associated with improved progression-free and overall survival.

In the case of this clone: As yet, its antigen is unknown.

The CDR3 is 16 amino acids. Germline CDR1 LNHDA, CDR2 SQIVND (reference sequence). The V and J ends lost 0 bases and 3 bases respectively, with 15 bases between them. As to time point: pretreatment peripheral blood. The method was immunoSEQ multiplex PCR; TCRdb's version includes in-frame clones alone and lacks a portion of them. The sample lists about 87,000 clones; 84% were seen once. The source material was PBMCs, sampled around atezolizumab (anti-PD-L1) treatment. The chain has TRBV19 and TRBJ2-7; possible D gene TRBD2, 5 bases. This TCR came from a man between 60 and 75 years old with urothelial cancer. CDR3 DNA: TGTGCCAGTAGTATAGATTGGGCGGGCAGGAACTACGAGCAGTACTTC. Its translation is CASSIDWAGRNYEQYF. The full variable domain, its missing parts supplied by reference TRBV19 and TRBJ2-7, is DGGITQSPKYLFRKEGQNVTLSCEQNLNHDAMYWYRQDPGQGLRLIYYSQIVNDFQKGDIAEGYSVSREKKESFPLTVTSAQKNPTAFYLCASSIDWAGRNYEQYFGPGTRLTVT.